Listed below are T cell receptor beta chains from one sample, sequenced in a study of cytomegalovirus exposure and HLA in healthy donors. Profiling relied on immunoSEQ multiplex PCR, and the TCRdb table lists in-frame clones only, not all of them. The sample has some 100,000 clones; more than 75% are singletons. Source material: PBMCs. The receptors here all came from a woman between 50 and 59 years old in good health and CMV-seropositive. Both conserved end residues are part of each CDR3. Not all rows give a size; the values are once, few, many and, for expanded clones, a class.

v_gene: TRBV14
j_gene: TRBJ2-1
abundance: NA
CDR3aa: CASSQVAGVFHNEQFF

v_gene: TRBV6-4
j_gene: TRBJ2-7
abundance: NA
CDR3aa: CASRTRDTHYEQYF

v_gene: TRBV27
j_gene: TRBJ2-1
abundance: NA
CDR3aa: CASSPRTSGGLSYNEQFF

v_gene: TRBV6-5
j_gene: TRBJ2-3
abundance: NA
CDR3aa: CASRVTGDSDTQYF

v_gene: TRBV10-2
j_gene: TRBJ1-2
abundance: NA
CDR3aa: CASSESQGRYGYTF

v_gene: TRBV30
j_gene: TRBJ1-3
abundance: NA
CDR3aa: CAWSQRGSSGNTIYF

v_gene: TRBV30
j_gene: TRBJ1-2
abundance: NA
CDR3aa: CAWSVRRVLDGYTF

v_gene: TRBV7-9
j_gene: TRBJ1-5
abundance: once
CDR3aa: CASSLGEGARGNQPQHF

v_gene: TRBV6-1
j_gene: TRBJ1-1
abundance: few
CDR3aa: CASGSRGRNTEAFF

v_gene: TRBV9
j_gene: TRBJ2-3
abundance: few
CDR3aa: CASEGLNTDTQYF

v_gene: TRBV9
j_gene: TRBJ1-4
abundance: NA
CDR3aa: CASSVGRLGSTNEKLFF

v_gene: TRBV10-3
j_gene: TRBJ2-7
abundance: NA
CDR3aa: CAISTSRDSSSYEQYF

v_gene: TRBV30
j_gene: TRBJ1-1
abundance: NA
CDR3aa: CAWSVRIHDRAITEAFF

v_gene: TRBV7-6
j_gene: TRBJ1-5
abundance: NA
CDR3aa: CASSRTIGQGGNQPQHF

v_gene: TRBV2
j_gene: TRBJ2-7
abundance: NA
CDR3aa: CASSEVETGTFGEQYF

v_gene: TRBV7-6
j_gene: TRBJ2-2
abundance: NA
CDR3aa: CASSLATSGITGELFF

v_gene: TRBV7-8
j_gene: TRBJ2-6
abundance: NA
CDR3aa: CASSLDRYGSGANVLTF

v_gene: TRBV7-3
j_gene: TRBJ2-2
abundance: NA
CDR3aa: CASSLFGTDTGELFF

v_gene: TRBV2
j_gene: TRBJ1-4
abundance: NA
CDR3aa: CASSEESRNGKLFF

v_gene: TRBV7-8
j_gene: TRBJ2-7
abundance: NA
CDR3aa: CASSHSGGSYEQYF

v_gene: TRBV6-5
j_gene: TRBJ2-7
abundance: NA
CDR3aa: CASSYGPVTTYEQYF

v_gene: TRBV6-5
j_gene: TRBJ2-7
abundance: once
CDR3aa: CASSYNGQGSYEQYF